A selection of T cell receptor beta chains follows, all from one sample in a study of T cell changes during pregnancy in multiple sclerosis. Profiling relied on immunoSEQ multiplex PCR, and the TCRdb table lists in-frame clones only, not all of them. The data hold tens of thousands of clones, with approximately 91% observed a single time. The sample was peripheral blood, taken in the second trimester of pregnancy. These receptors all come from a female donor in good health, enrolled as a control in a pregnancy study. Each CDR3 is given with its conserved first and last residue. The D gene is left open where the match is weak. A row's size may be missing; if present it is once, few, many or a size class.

cdr3_nt: TGCGCCAGCAGCTTGGAGCGGAACACTGAAGCTTTCTTT
cdr3_aa: CASSLERNTEAFF
d_call: -
v_call: TRBV5-1
clone_size: -
j_call: TRBJ1-1

cdr3_nt: TGTGCCAGCAGGGCCTTCCCCCAGACTAGCGGGAGGGCAGGAGATACGCAGTATTTT
cdr3_aa: CASRAFPQTSGRAGDTQYF
d_call: TRBD2
v_call: TRBV2
clone_size: -
j_call: TRBJ2-3

cdr3_nt: TGCGCCAGCAGCCTTGCGGGGGTCTCTGGAAACACCATATATTTT
cdr3_aa: CASSLAGVSGNTIYF
d_call: -
v_call: TRBV5-1
clone_size: -
j_call: TRBJ1-3

cdr3_nt: TGTGCCAGCAGCGTAGCTACGTCTAGCGGGGGGGATGAGCAGTTCTTC
cdr3_aa: CASSVATSSGGDEQFF
d_call: TRBD2
v_call: TRBV9
clone_size: once
j_call: TRBJ2-1

cdr3_nt: TGTGCCAGCCTAGGACTAGCGGACCCGCAGCAGTTCTTC
cdr3_aa: CASLGLADPQQFF
d_call: TRBD2
v_call: TRBV2
clone_size: -
j_call: TRBJ2-1

cdr3_nt: TGTGCCAGCAGCGTAGGGTCGGGCCACACCCGCCGGGGGCAGTTCTTC
cdr3_aa: CASSVGSGHTRRGQFF
d_call: -
v_call: TRBV9
clone_size: -
j_call: TRBJ2-1

cdr3_nt: TGTGCCAGTAGGGGGGGGATTTTTAACTATGGCTACACCTTC
cdr3_aa: CASRGGIFNYGYTF
d_call: -
v_call: TRBV13
clone_size: once
j_call: TRBJ1-2

cdr3_nt: TGTGCCAGCAGTTCTTACCGGGACAGGGTCAACAATGAGCAGTTCTTC
cdr3_aa: CASSSYRDRVNNEQFF
d_call: TRBD1
v_call: TRBV7-2
clone_size: -
j_call: TRBJ2-1

cdr3_nt: TGCGCCAGCAGGCCGAGCGGGAGGGCCTGGATTGAGCAGTTCTTC
cdr3_aa: CASRPSGRAWIEQFF
d_call: TRBD2
v_call: TRBV10-2
clone_size: -
j_call: TRBJ2-1

cdr3_nt: TGTGCCAGCAGTGAAATCGGTGGGGGGGTCGGCTTTCTAGGCTACGAGCAGTACTTC
cdr3_aa: CASSEIGGGVGFLGYEQYF
d_call: TRBD2
v_call: TRBV6-1
clone_size: -
j_call: TRBJ2-7

cdr3_nt: TGTGCCAGCAGTGCCTCAGGGGGCAATCAGCCCCAGCATTTT
cdr3_aa: CASSASGGNQPQHF
d_call: -
v_call: TRBV6-5
clone_size: -
j_call: TRBJ1-5

cdr3_nt: TGTGCCATCAGTGAACAGGGCCACTATGGCTACACCTTC
cdr3_aa: CAISEQGHYGYTF
d_call: -
v_call: TRBV10-3
clone_size: -
j_call: TRBJ1-2

cdr3_nt: TGTGCCAGCAGAGGGGGGACAGCCGAAAAACTGTTTTTT
cdr3_aa: CASRGGTAEKLFF
d_call: TRBD1
v_call: TRBV25-1
clone_size: -
j_call: TRBJ1-4

cdr3_nt: TGTGCCAGCAGTCACGATTGGAGGGGATATGTGTATGGCTACACCTTC
cdr3_aa: CASSHDWRGYVYGYTF
d_call: -
v_call: TRBV6-6
clone_size: -
j_call: TRBJ1-2

cdr3_nt: TGTGCCAGCAGTTTGGGGGACGGGGGGGCGGAGGAGACCCAGTACTTC
cdr3_aa: CASSLGDGGAEETQYF
d_call: TRBD2
v_call: TRBV28
clone_size: -
j_call: TRBJ2-5

cdr3_nt: TGTGCCAGCAGCGTAGCCGAGGCCACTGAAGCTTTCTTT
cdr3_aa: CASSVAEATEAFF
d_call: -
v_call: TRBV9
clone_size: -
j_call: TRBJ1-1

cdr3_nt: TGTGCCAGCAGCGTAGCCCCGGGACAGGGCGGGGAGACCCAGTACTTC
cdr3_aa: CASSVAPGQGGETQYF
d_call: TRBD1
v_call: TRBV9
clone_size: -
j_call: TRBJ2-5

cdr3_nt: TGTGCCAGCAGTGAACCGGGACAGGGCTACAATGAGCAGTTCTTC
cdr3_aa: CASSEPGQGYNEQFF
d_call: TRBD1
v_call: TRBV6-1
clone_size: -
j_call: TRBJ2-1

cdr3_nt: TGTGCCAGCACCCGCCCCGGGACTAGCGGGACGACGAACACCGGGGAGCTGTTTTTT
cdr3_aa: CASTRPGTSGTTNTGELFF
d_call: TRBD2
v_call: TRBV28
clone_size: -
j_call: TRBJ2-2

cdr3_nt: TGTGCCAGCAGCTTGGTGGACAGGGCGAATCAGCCCCAGCATTTT
cdr3_aa: CASSLVDRANQPQHF
d_call: TRBD1
v_call: TRBV7-8
clone_size: -
j_call: TRBJ1-5

cdr3_nt: TGTGCCAGCAGAAGGGGACAGGGGAGTACCGGAAACACCATATATTTT
cdr3_aa: CASRRGQGSTGNTIYF
d_call: TRBD1
v_call: TRBV7-9
clone_size: -
j_call: TRBJ1-3

cdr3_nt: TGTGCCAGCAGTGATCCCGGGACAGGGATTACCTATAATTCACCCCTCCACTTT
cdr3_aa: CASSDPGTGITYNSPLHF
d_call: TRBD1
v_call: TRBV6-1
clone_size: -
j_call: TRBJ1-6

cdr3_nt: TGTGCCAGCAGTCGACTGGGGGCGAGTCAGCCCCAGCATTTT
cdr3_aa: CASSRLGASQPQHF
d_call: -
v_call: TRBV6-5
clone_size: -
j_call: TRBJ1-5

cdr3_nt: TGCGCCAGCAGCGCGACATTCGCTGAGACCCAGTACTTC
cdr3_aa: CASSATFAETQYF
d_call: -
v_call: TRBV5-1
clone_size: -
j_call: TRBJ2-5

cdr3_nt: TGTGCCAGCAGCTTAGGGACAGGTTTGGACACCGGGGAGCTGTTTTTT
cdr3_aa: CASSLGTGLDTGELFF
d_call: TRBD1
v_call: TRBV7-6
clone_size: -
j_call: TRBJ2-2

cdr3_nt: TGTGCCTGGAGTGTACAAGGGCCCGGGAGAGCTTTCTTT
cdr3_aa: CAWSVQGPGRAFF
d_call: -
v_call: TRBV30
clone_size: -
j_call: TRBJ1-1

cdr3_nt: TGCGCCAGCAGCCAAGGACTAGCGGGAGGGCCGGGGCAGTATTTT
cdr3_aa: CASSQGLAGGPGQYF
d_call: TRBD2
v_call: TRBV4-1
clone_size: few
j_call: TRBJ2-3

cdr3_nt: TGCGCCAGCAGCCAAGGGGACAGTGGGGTTGGATCACCCCTCCACTTT
cdr3_aa: CASSQGDSGVGSPLHF
d_call: TRBD1
v_call: TRBV4-1
clone_size: -
j_call: TRBJ1-6

cdr3_nt: TGTGCCAGCAGCGCGGGGACTTTCCCCAACTATGGCTACACCTTC
cdr3_aa: CASSAGTFPNYGYTF
d_call: -
v_call: TRBV11-2
clone_size: -
j_call: TRBJ1-2

cdr3_nt: TGTGCCTGGAGCGTACAGACAGACACTGAAGCTTTCTTT
cdr3_aa: CAWSVQTDTEAFF
d_call: -
v_call: TRBV30
clone_size: -
j_call: TRBJ1-1

cdr3_nt: TGTGCCAGCAGCTTAGATCTAAACAGGGAGACGCAGTATTTT
cdr3_aa: CASSLDLNRETQYF
d_call: -
v_call: TRBV11-2
clone_size: -
j_call: TRBJ2-3

cdr3_nt: TGTGCCAGCAGCTCCCTAGCGGGGGGGAACACCGGGGAGCTGTTTTTT
cdr3_aa: CASSSLAGGNTGELFF
d_call: TRBD2
v_call: TRBV2
clone_size: -
j_call: TRBJ2-2

cdr3_nt: TGTGCCAGCAGCTTCTCCTCGTGGGGGCTGCAAGAGACCCAGTACTTC
cdr3_aa: CASSFSSWGLQETQYF
d_call: -
v_call: TRBV7-9
clone_size: -
j_call: TRBJ2-5

cdr3_nt: TGTGCCAGCAGTTACGATGGACAGGGTGGAGAGACCCAGTACTTC
cdr3_aa: CASSYDGQGGETQYF
d_call: TRBD1
v_call: TRBV6-5
clone_size: -
j_call: TRBJ2-5

cdr3_nt: TGCGCCAGCAGCTTCCTAGCGGGGGGGGGCAACCTAGAGACCCAGTACTTC
cdr3_aa: CASSFLAGGGNLETQYF
d_call: TRBD2
v_call: TRBV5-1
clone_size: -
j_call: TRBJ2-5

cdr3_nt: TGCGCCAGCAGTGACTCAGGGAGGCCTGAAGCTTTCTTT
cdr3_aa: CASSDSGRPEAFF
d_call: -
v_call: TRBV10-2
clone_size: -
j_call: TRBJ1-1

cdr3_nt: TGTGCCAGCAGCCGGTCCGGGGAGCTGTTTTTT
cdr3_aa: CASSRSGELFF
d_call: -
v_call: TRBV7-6
clone_size: -
j_call: TRBJ2-2

cdr3_nt: TGTGCCAGCAGTTCGGACTCTCTAGGCGCAGATACGCAGTATTTT
cdr3_aa: CASSSDSLGADTQYF
d_call: -
v_call: TRBV27
clone_size: few
j_call: TRBJ2-3

cdr3_nt: TGTGCCAGTAGTGCAGGACTAGCGAGATACGAGCAGTACTTC
cdr3_aa: CASSAGLARYEQYF
d_call: TRBD2
v_call: TRBV19
clone_size: -
j_call: TRBJ2-7

cdr3_nt: TGTGCCAGCAGCCTCCAAGCGGGGCTCCAATCCGGGGAGCTGTTTTTT
cdr3_aa: CASSLQAGLQSGELFF
d_call: TRBD2
v_call: TRBV7-2
clone_size: -
j_call: TRBJ2-2

cdr3_nt: TGTGCCAGCAGTTACAAGGTAGCGGGGGACAATGAGCAGTTCTTC
cdr3_aa: CASSYKVAGDNEQFF
d_call: TRBD2
v_call: TRBV6-5
clone_size: -
j_call: TRBJ2-1

cdr3_nt: TGTGCCAGCAGCCCCCGTCCAGGGGAACCCAACTATGGCTACACCTTC
cdr3_aa: CASSPRPGEPNYGYTF
d_call: -
v_call: TRBV13
clone_size: -
j_call: TRBJ1-2

cdr3_nt: TGTGCCAGCAGCTCTGACAGTAACCGCTACGAGCAGTACTTC
cdr3_aa: CASSSDSNRYEQYF
d_call: -
v_call: TRBV7-8
clone_size: -
j_call: TRBJ2-7

cdr3_nt: TGTGCCTGGAGTGAAGGACAGGGAATAGGCACTGAAGCTTTCTTT
cdr3_aa: CAWSEGQGIGTEAFF
d_call: TRBD1
v_call: TRBV30
clone_size: large
j_call: TRBJ1-1

cdr3_nt: TGTGCCACCAAAACGGGACAGCCCGTCGACGAGCAGTACTTC
cdr3_aa: CATKTGQPVDEQYF
d_call: TRBD1
v_call: TRBV11-1
clone_size: -
j_call: TRBJ2-7